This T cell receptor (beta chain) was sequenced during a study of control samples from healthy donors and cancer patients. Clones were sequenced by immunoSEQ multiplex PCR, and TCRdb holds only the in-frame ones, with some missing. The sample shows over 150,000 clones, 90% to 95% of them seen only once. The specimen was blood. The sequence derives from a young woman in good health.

The CDR3 here is CASSVWGMGETQYF. CDR3 DNA sequence: TGTGCCAGCAGTGTTTGGGGCATGGGGGAGACCCAGTACTTC. The V and J genes are TRBV2 and TRBJ2-5; tentatively, D is TRBD1 (5 bases). Germline V gene data show CDR1 as SNHLY and CDR2 as FYNNEI. The CDR3 covers 14 residues. Trimming shortened V by 4 bases and J by 5 bases, and 14 bases separated the two germline ends.